This TCR beta chain was identified during a study of T cell changes during pregnancy in multiple sclerosis. Only in-frame clones appear in the TCRdb table, and some are missing; sequencing was by immunoSEQ multiplex PCR. The sample lists some 80,000 clones, approximately 93% occurring once. Germline assignment: CDR1 SGHNT and CDR2 YENEEA. The CDR3 covers 17 residues. Trimming at V came to 4 bases and at J to 1 base, leaving 9 bases not matched to a gene. The sequence derives from a female donor with multiple sclerosis, enrolled in a pregnancy study. This chain uses TRBV11-3 with TRBJ2-2; 7 bases match TRBD2. The material sequenced was peripheral blood, taken in the first trimester of pregnancy. The CDR3 region is CASSSNLAALNTGELFF. The CDR3 DNA is TGTGCCAGCAGCTCAAATCTAGCGGCGCTGAACACCGGGGAGCTGTTTTTT.